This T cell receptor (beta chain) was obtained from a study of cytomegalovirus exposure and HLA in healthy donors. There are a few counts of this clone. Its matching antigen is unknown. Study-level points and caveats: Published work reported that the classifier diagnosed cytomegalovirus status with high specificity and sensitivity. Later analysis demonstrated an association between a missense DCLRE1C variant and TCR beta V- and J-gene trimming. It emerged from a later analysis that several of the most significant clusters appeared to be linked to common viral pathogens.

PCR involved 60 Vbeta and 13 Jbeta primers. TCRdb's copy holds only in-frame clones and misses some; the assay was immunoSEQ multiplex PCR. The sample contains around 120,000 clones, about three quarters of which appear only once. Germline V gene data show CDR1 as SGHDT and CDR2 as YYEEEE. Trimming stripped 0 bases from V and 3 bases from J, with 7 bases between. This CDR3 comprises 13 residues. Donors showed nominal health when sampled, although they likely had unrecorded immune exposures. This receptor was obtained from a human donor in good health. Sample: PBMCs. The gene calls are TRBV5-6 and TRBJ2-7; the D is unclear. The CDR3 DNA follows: TGTGCCAGCAGCTTGGCAGGTATCTACGAGCAGTACTTC. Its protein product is CASSLAGIYEQYF.